The next 10 T cell receptor beta chains were all read from a single sample in a study of shared T cell receptors in the human thymus. TCRdb's table, derived via immunoSEQ multiplex PCR, lists solely in-frame clones and lacks some. The sample lists 500,000 to 550,000 clones, approximately 80% seen once, with 0.013% in the top ten. The same sample was also used in a study of human thymus T cells.

Sequencing was done on a sample of thymocytes. The receptors were gathered from a boy less than two years old with a congenital heart defect.

This chain connects TRBV6-6 to TRBJ2-5, with 8 nucleotides matching TRBD1. CDR3 length: 15 amino acids. Germline CDR1 MNHNY, CDR2 SVGAGI (reference sequence). V was clipped by 0 bases and J by 1 base; unmatched bases: 1. The CDR3 DNA follows: TGTGCCAGCAGTTACTCAGACAGGGGCCAAGAGACCCAGTACTTC. Protein: CASSYSDRGQETQYF.

This rearrangement joins TRBV5-1 to TRBJ1-1; D remains ambiguous. CDR1 and CDR2 (germline): SGHRS, YFSETQ. Between the trimmed V and J ends, which lost 0 bases and 3 bases, there was a span of 6 bases. This CDR3 is 13 amino acids long. CDR3 sequence: CASSLGRDTEAFF. CDR3 DNA: TGCGCCAGCAGCTTGGGTCGGGACACTGAAGCTTTCTTT. Full variable domain (rest looked up from reference TRBV5-1 and TRBJ1-1): KAGVTQTPRYLIKTRGQQVTLSCSPISGHRSVSWYQQTPGQGLQFLFEYFSETQRNKGNFPGRFSGRQFSNSRSEMNVSTLELGDSALYLCASSLGRDTEAFFGQGTRLTVV.

V gene TRBV7-2 combines with J gene TRBJ1-4; D is unclear. The length of the CDR3 is 14 residues. Per germline, CDR1 SGHTA and CDR2 FQGNSA. V lost 3 bases to trimming and J lost 5 bases, with 10 bases between them. The CDR3 region has the DNA TGTGCCAGCAGCTTGGGGAGGCCGAATGAAAAACTGTTTTTT. It yields the protein CASSLGRPNEKLFF.

V is TRBV25-1 and J is TRBJ1-4; TRBD1 aligns across 9 bases. The V and J ends lost 6 bases and 6 bases, in that order; junction bases with no gene match: 11. CDR3 length: 16 amino acids. Germline values: CDR1 MGHDK, CDR2 SYGVNS. CDR3 sequence reads: CASRGQGSGEHEKLFF. CDR3 DNA: TGTGCCAGCAGGGGACAGGGATCGGGGGAGCATGAAAAACTGTTTTTT.

The chain links TRBV14 to TRBJ2-2; 8 bases map to TRBD2. The J segment lost 6 bases and the V segment lost 1 base, leaving 7 bases of the junction unmatched. The CDR3 consists of 16 residues. Germline-derived CDR1 and CDR2 are SGHDN and FVKESK. CDR3 loop: CASSQGGGLVPGELFF. The CDR3, as DNA: TGTGCCAGCAGCCAAGGGGGGGGACTAGTCCCCGGGGAGCTGTTTTTT.

V gene TRBV4-3 combines with J gene TRBJ2-7, with D unclear. Between the trimmed V and J ends, which lost 1 base and 5 bases, there was a span of 9 bases. The length of the CDR3 is 13 residues. Germline V gives CDR1 LGHNA, CDR2 YSLEER. CDR3 residues: CASSQAVTNEQYF. In DNA form, the CDR3 reads TGCGCCAGCAGCCAAGCGGTGACAAACGAGCAGTACTTC.

This clone occurred once. The V call is TRBV4-1, the J call TRBJ2-1; 10 bases are shared with TRBD2. V trimming: 4 bases; J trimming: 2 bases; junction bases outside the gene matches: 20. CDR1 MGHRA and CDR2 YSYEKL come from the germline V gene. The CDR3 covers 21 residues. The CDR3 region is CASSLPKRGSGRPLAYNEQFF. CDR3 DNA sequence: TGCGCCAGCAGCCTTCCGAAACGTGGTAGCGGGAGGCCCCTAGCCTACAATGAGCAGTTCTTC.

The V call is TRBV4-3, the J call TRBJ2-7; a weak D match, TRBD1 (6 bases). Trimming stripped 1 base from V and 4 bases from J, with 11 bases between. The CDR3 runs to 14 residues. Germline V CDR1 and CDR2: LGHNA, YSLEER. This CDR3 reads CASSQGTDHYEQYF. The CDR3 DNA follows: TGCGCCAGCAGCCAAGGGACAGACCATTACGAGCAGTACTTC.

This clone was counted between two and nine times. This rearrangement joins TRBV29-1 to TRBJ1-2; D not certain. V dropped 5 bases and J dropped 8 bases, with 18 bases sitting between them. This CDR3 region has 13 residues. Germline V gene data show CDR1 as SQVTM and CDR2 as ANQGSEA. The CDR3 nucleotides read TGCAGCGTTCGCCCGGGAACCTCCGGGGGCTACACCTTC. Protein product: CSVRPGTSGGYTF.

The J gene is TRBJ2-2, the V gene TRBV14; TRBD1 matches 7 bases. The CDR3 length is 18 residues. Losses at the gene ends were 0 bases for V and 0 bases for J; bases not matched to a gene: 7. CDR1 is SGHDN, CDR2 FVKESK, per germline. The CDR3 protein is CASSQDKTGTANTGELFF. The CDR3 DNA is TGTGCCAGCAGCCAAGATAAGACCGGGACAGCGAACACCGGGGAGCTGTTTTTT.